The T cell receptor (beta chain) described here comes from a study of cytomegalovirus exposure and HLA in healthy donors. Notes on the study in general: A later analysis found that most CMV-associated TCR beta chains appeared HLA-restricted. A list of approximately 160 TCR beta chains associated with cytomegalovirus was given. Most TCR sequences showed up rarely, but some public TCRs showed up in many donors.

13 Jbeta primers and 60 Vbeta primers were used for the PCR. The repertoire was sequenced with immunoSEQ multiplex PCR; TCRdb's copy has only in-frame clones and lacks some. The sample shows 100,000 to 150,000 clones, about three quarters of them seen only once. This clone turned up a few times. Its matching antigen is unknown. The TCR originated in a man aged 50 or older in good health and CMV-seronegative. Material for sequencing was PBMCs.

CDR3 loop: CASSEFSGGDQPQHF. The CDR3 DNA follows: TGTGCCAGCAGTGAATTTTCAGGGGGCGATCAGCCCCAGCATTTT. This sequence joins TRBV25-1 and TRBJ1-5, with TRBD1 matching 8 bases. This CDR3 has 15 residues. In germline, CDR1 is MGHDK, CDR2 SYGVNS. With V trimmed by 1 base and J by 5 bases, 4 bases remained unmatched. The full variable domain, its missing parts supplied by reference TRBV25-1 and TRBJ1-5, is EADIYQTPRYLVIGTGKKITLECSQTMGHDKMYWYQQDPGMELHLIHYSYGVNSTEKGDLSSESTVSRIRTEHFPLTLESARPSHTSQYLCASSEFSGGDQPQHFGDGTRLSIL.